The clone carrying this TCR beta chain was seen more than once but under ten times. The antigen remains unidentified. The entry originates in a study of T-cell memory formation after mild COVID-19. Across the study: TCR clusters mostly belonged to single donors. Study-wide points: CD4/CD8 balance held among clones contracting day 15 to 85, and later expanders leaned CD4+.

Trimming cost V 0 bases and J 1 base, with 13 bases left between them. CDR1 and CDR2 (germline): SGHRS, YFSETQ. This CDR3 has 16 amino acids. From 5'RACE with constant-segment primers came TCR alpha and TCR beta cDNA libraries that carried sample barcodes and UMIs. TCRdb analysed the 5' RACE reads with MiXCR anew, one entry per CDR3 protein. The data hold roughly 450,000 distinct CDR3 sequences, with roughly 18% observed a single time. This receptor was taken from an adult woman who had mild COVID-19 (a few samples of this study predate the infection). Cell type and time point are not known. The chain is built from TRBV5-1 and TRBJ1-1; tentative D call: TRBD1 (6 bases). Sequencing input: PBMCs or a T cell subset sorted from them (not recorded which). The CDR3, as DNA: TGCGCCAGCAGCTTGGGTGGGCTGGGGGCGAACACTGAAGCTTTCTTT. Protein product: CASSLGGLGANTEAFF.